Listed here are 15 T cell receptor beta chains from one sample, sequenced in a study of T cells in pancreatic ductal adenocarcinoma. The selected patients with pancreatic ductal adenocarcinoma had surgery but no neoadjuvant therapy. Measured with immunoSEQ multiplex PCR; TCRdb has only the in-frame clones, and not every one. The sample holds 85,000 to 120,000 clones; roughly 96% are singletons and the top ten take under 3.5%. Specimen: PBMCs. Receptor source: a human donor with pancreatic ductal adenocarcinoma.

CDR3 coding DNA: TGTGCCAGCAGTTTAGATGGCTCTGGCTACACCTTC. This gives the protein CASSLDGSGYTF. The chain carries TRBV28 and TRBJ1-2; D is unclear. CDR3 length: 12 amino acids. V was trimmed by 2 bases and J by 7 bases, leaving 8 bases between them. Germline V gives CDR1 MDHEN, CDR2 SYDVKM.

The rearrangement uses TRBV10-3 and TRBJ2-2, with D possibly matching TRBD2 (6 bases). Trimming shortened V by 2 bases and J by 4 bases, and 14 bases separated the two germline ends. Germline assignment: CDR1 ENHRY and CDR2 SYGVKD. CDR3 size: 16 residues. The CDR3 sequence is CAISEGRAGLTGELFF. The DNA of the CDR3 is TGTGCCATCAGTGAGGGTCGGGCGGGACTCACCGGGGAGCTGTTTTTT.

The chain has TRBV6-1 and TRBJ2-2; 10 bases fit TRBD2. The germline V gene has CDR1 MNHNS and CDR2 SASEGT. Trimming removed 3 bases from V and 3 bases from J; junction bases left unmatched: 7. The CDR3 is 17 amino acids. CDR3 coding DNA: TGTGCCAGCAGTGAGCTAGCGGGAGATTCTGACACCGGGGAGCTGTTTTTT. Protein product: CASSELAGDSDTGELFF.

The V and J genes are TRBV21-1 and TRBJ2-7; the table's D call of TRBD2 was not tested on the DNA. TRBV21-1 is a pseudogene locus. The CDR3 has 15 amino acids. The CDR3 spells CASSKRSGRPYEQYF. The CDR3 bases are TGTGCCAGCAGCAAAAGGTCCGGGAGACCCTACGAGCAGTACTTC.

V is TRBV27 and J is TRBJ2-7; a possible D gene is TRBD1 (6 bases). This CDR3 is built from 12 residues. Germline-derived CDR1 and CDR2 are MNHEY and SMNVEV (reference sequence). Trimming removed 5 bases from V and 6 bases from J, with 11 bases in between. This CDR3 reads CASSPTGREQYF. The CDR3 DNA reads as TGTGCCAGCAGTCCCACAGGGCGCGAGCAGTACTTC.

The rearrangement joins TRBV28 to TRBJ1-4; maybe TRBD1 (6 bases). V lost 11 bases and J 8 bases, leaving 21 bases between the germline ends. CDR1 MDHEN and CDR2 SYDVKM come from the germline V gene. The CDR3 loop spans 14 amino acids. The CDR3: CAAAGYQGSEKLFF. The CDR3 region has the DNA TGTGCCGCCGCCGGGTACCAGGGGAGCGAAAAACTGTTTTTT.

For the CDR3, the DNA is TGCAGCGTCTCGATGGGACTAGCGGGAGGAGGGGAGCAGTACTTC. It is translated as CSVSMGLAGGGEQYF. The V and J genes are TRBV29-1 and TRBJ2-7; 15 nucleotides match TRBD2. Trimming at V came to 6 bases and at J to 7 bases, leaving 10 bases not matched to a gene. Germline loops: CDR1 SQVTM, CDR2 ANQGSEA. The length of the CDR3 is 15 residues.

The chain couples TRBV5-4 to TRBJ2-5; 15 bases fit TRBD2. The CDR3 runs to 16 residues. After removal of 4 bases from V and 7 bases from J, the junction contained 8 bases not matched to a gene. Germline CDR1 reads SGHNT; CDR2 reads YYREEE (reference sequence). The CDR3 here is CASSGGTSGRTATQYF. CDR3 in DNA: TGTGCCAGCAGCGGAGGGACTAGCGGGAGGACCGCGACCCAGTACTTC.

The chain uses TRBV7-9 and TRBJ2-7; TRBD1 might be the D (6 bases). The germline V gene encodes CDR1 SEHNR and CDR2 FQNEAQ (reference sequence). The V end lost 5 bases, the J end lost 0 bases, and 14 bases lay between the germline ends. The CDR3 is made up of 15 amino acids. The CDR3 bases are TGTGCCAGCAGCAAGGGACACAGCAGCTCCTACGAGCAGTACTTC. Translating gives CASSKGHSSSYEQYF.

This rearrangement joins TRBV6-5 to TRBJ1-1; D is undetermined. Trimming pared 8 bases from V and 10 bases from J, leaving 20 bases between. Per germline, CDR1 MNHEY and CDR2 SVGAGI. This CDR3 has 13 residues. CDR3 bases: TGTGCCAGCCATCCGTCTAATGGAGGCGGAGCTTTCTTT. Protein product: CASHPSNGGGAFF.

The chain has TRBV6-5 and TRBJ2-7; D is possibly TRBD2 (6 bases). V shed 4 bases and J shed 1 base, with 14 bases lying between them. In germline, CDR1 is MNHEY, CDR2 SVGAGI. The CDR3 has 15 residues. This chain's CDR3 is CASSWAAGQSYEQYF. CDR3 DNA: TGTGCCAGCAGTTGGGCCGCGGGGCAGTCCTACGAGCAGTACTTC.

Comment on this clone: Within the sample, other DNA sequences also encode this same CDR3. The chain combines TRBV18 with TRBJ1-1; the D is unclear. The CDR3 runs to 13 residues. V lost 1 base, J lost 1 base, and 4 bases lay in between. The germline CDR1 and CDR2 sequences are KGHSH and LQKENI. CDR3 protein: CASSPLENTEAFF. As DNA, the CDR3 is TGTGCCAGCTCACCACTAGAGAACACTGAAGCTTTCTTT. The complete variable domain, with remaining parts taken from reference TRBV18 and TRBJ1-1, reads NAGVMQNPRHLVRRRGQEARLRCSPMKGHSHVYWYRQLPEEGLKFMVYLQKENIIDESGMPKERFSAEFPKEGPSILRIQQVVRGDSAAYFCASSPLENTEAFFGQGTRLTVV.

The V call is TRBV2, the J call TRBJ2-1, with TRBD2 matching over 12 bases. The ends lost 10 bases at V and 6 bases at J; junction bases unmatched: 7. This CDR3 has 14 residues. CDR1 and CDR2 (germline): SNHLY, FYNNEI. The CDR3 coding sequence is TGTGCCAACGGAATGACTAGCGGGAGCAATGAGCAGTTCTTC. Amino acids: CANGMTSGSNEQFF.

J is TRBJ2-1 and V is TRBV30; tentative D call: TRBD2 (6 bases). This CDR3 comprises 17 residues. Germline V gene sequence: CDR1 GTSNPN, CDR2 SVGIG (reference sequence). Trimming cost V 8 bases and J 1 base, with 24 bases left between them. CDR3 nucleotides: TGTGCCGGTATGGTATTCATTCGGGAGAAGTCCTACAATGAGCAGTTCTTC. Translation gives CAGMVFIREKSYNEQFF. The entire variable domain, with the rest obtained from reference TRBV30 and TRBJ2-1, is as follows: SQTIHQWPATLVQPVGSPLSLECTVEGTSNPNLYWYRQAAGRGLQLLFYSVGIGQISSEVPQNLSASRPQDRQFILSSKKLLLSDSGFYLCAGMVFIREKSYNEQFFGPGTRLTVL.

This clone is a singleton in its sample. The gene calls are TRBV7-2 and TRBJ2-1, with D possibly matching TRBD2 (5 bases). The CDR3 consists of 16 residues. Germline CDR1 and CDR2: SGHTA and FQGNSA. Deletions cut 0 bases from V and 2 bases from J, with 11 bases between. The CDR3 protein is CASSLAAASPYNEQFF. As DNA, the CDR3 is TGTGCCAGCAGCTTAGCCGCGGCTAGCCCCTACAATGAGCAGTTCTTC.